This TCR beta chain is from a study of post-analysis software for immune sequencing data. In the study overall: The disease courses spanned relapsing-remitting, secondary progressive and progressive-relapsing forms of multiple sclerosis. Points from the study as a whole: In patients, TRBV5-6, TRBV5-1 and TRBV20-1 belonged to roughly 5 TRBV segments found more frequently than in controls. There was significantly lower normalized Chao1 diversity in multiple sclerosis patients than in controls. Analysis by F measure revealed that same-batch samples clustered strongly together.

As for this clonotype: Its antigen is as yet unknown.

This CDR3 is 14 amino acids long. Germline assignment: CDR1 DFQATT and CDR2 SNEGSKA (reference sequence). J lost 6 bases, V lost 3 bases, and 6 bases had no gene match. cDNA libraries of TCR beta carried unique molecular identifiers. Each CDR3 protein gets one entry after TCRdb re-called the PCR reads with MiXCR. The sample carries a few hundred thousand distinct CDR3 sequences, about a third recorded once. The V gene is TRBV20-1, the J gene TRBJ1-4; the match to TRBD1 covers 8 bases. The material sequenced was blood. The sequence was obtained from a girl aged 10-17 years with multiple sclerosis. The CDR3 DNA is TGCAGTGCTAGTCCGGACAGGGAGGATGAAAAACTGTTTTTT. This sequence encodes CSASPDREDEKLFF.